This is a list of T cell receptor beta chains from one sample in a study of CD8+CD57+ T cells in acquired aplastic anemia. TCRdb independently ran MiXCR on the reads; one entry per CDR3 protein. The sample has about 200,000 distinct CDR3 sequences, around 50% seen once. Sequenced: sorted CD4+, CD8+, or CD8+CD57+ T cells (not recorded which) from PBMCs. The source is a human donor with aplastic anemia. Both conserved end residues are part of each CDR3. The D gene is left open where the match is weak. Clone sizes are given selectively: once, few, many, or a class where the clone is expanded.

TGTGCCAGCAGTAAGGACAGCCCCTATAATTCACCCCTCCACTTT	CASSKDSPYNSPLHF	-	-	TRBJ1-6	TRBV7-9
TGTGCCAGCAGTGAGACGCGGGGGTGGAACACTGAAGCTTTCTTT	CASSETRGWNTEAFF	-	-	TRBJ1-1	TRBV6-6
TGCAGCGTCGGGCCACCGAATAGGGCGGGCTACACCTTC	CSVGPPNRAGYTF	-	-	TRBJ1-2	TRBV29-1
TGTGCCAGCAGCTTAAGGGGGGAGAACACTGAAGCTTTCTTT	CASSLRGENTEAFF	-	-	TRBJ1-1	TRBV7-3
TGCGCCAGCAGCCAAGATCGTCGGACCCAGTACTTC	CASSQDRRTQYF	-	-	TRBJ2-5	TRBV4-1
TGTGCCAGCAGTCGTTCAGGGGCCCTCTTAGATTTT	CASSRSGALLDF	-	-	TRBJ1-5	TRBV2
TGTGCCAGCAGCTTAGCGTCAGGGCTGGGCAATGAGCAGTTCTTC	CASSLASGLGNEQFF	many	-	TRBJ2-1	TRBV7-9
TGTGCCAGCAGCTTAAAGAGGGGACTAGCGGGGCCTCTCCTACGGAGGGCCCAGTACTTC	CASSLKRGLAGPLLRRAQYF	-	TRBD2	TRBJ2-5	TRBV7-3
TGTGCCAGCAGAGGAGAGACCGCCGACCTCCACTTT	CASRGETADLHF	-	-	TRBJ1-6	TRBV2
TGCAGTGCCGACCAGCGTGGTGGCTACACCTTC	CSADQRGGYTF	-	-	TRBJ1-2	TRBV20-1
TGTGCCAGCAGAACGGACAGGGGGCCGAACACCGGGGAGCTGTTTTTT	CASRTDRGPNTGELFF	-	TRBD1	TRBJ2-2	TRBV25-1
TGCGCCAGCAGCGTAGGGGGCACTGGGGCCAACGTCCTGACTTTC	CASSVGGTGANVLTF	many	TRBD1	TRBJ2-6	TRBV5-1
TGTGCCATCAGTGAGTCAGGGACATCTTACTCCTACGAGCAGTACTTC	CAISESGTSYSYEQYF	many	-	TRBJ2-7	TRBV10-3
TGTGCCACCAGCAGAGATCCCCAACCCCGAGGGGGCTACACCTTC	CATSRDPQPRGGYTF	many	-	TRBJ1-2	TRBV15
TGTGCCAGCATCGGACAGGGGTTCGGCGGGGAGCTGTTTTTT	CASIGQGFGGELFF	-	TRBD1	TRBJ2-2	TRBV12-3/TRBV12-4
TGTGCCAGCTCACCAGAGAACGGAAGAAACACCGGGGAGCCGTTTTTT	CASSPENGRNTGEPFF	once	-	TRBJ2-2	TRBV18
TGTGCCAGCTCACTCACCGTGACCTCCTACGAGCAGTACTTC	CASSLTVTSYEQYF	few	-	TRBJ2-7	TRBV18
TGTGCCAGCAGTTTAGGTTATCGTTTGGACTATATTGGACAGGAGACCTACGAGCAGTACTTC	CASSLGYRLDYIGQETYEQYF	-	-	TRBJ2-7	TRBV7-2
TGTGCCATCAGTGAGTCAGGCGGGGACAATTCACCCCTCCACTTT	CAISESGGDNSPLHF	few	-	TRBJ1-6	TRBV10-3
TGCGCCAGCAGCTCCGGCCTAGGAGCCCAAGAGACCCAGTACTTC	CASSSGLGAQETQYF	few	-	TRBJ2-5	TRBV5-1
TGTGCCAGTAGTATCGGACAGGGGGCATACGAGCAGTACTTC	CASSIGQGAYEQYF	few	TRBD1	TRBJ2-7	TRBV19
TGTGCCAGCAGTCCGCTAGCGGGGGGTGCCTCTGGGGCCAACGTCCTGACTTTC	CASSPLAGGASGANVLTF	many	TRBD2	TRBJ2-6	TRBV6-6
TGTGCCTGGAGCCTTGGACAGGGGGCTGAAAAACTGTTTTTT	CAWSLGQGAEKLFF	-	TRBD1	TRBJ1-4	TRBV30
TGCGCCAGCAGCCACGGGACAGAGCAGTACTTC	CASSHGTEQYF	few	-	TRBJ2-7	TRBV4-1
TGTGCCAGCAGTTACAGGGCCGGGGGATCAACTAATGAAAAACTGTTTTTT	CASSYRAGGSTNEKLFF	few	-	TRBJ1-4	TRBV12-3/TRBV12-4
TGTGCCAGCAGCCCCCCGGAAGGGGTCCACGAGCAGTACTTC	CASSPPEGVHEQYF	-	-	TRBJ2-7	TRBV7-2
TGTGCCAGCAGCTCTCTTGGCCGGGACAGGGAAAACATTCAGTACTTC	CASSSLGRDRENIQYF	few	TRBD1	TRBJ2-4	TRBV7-2